These 10 T cell receptor beta chains share one sample of origin, sequenced in a study of T cell responses to AZD1222 COVID-19 vaccine. This table comes from immunoSEQ multiplex PCR, and its TCRdb copy is limited to in-frame clones, with some not included. The sample consists of roughly 75,000 clones, roughly 84% of them appearing once. The sample consisted of peripheral blood, taken 28 days after the second AZD1222 dose. These receptors were obtained from an adult who received the AZD1222 COVID-19 vaccine.

The gene calls are TRBV4-3 and TRBJ2-2; TRBD2 matches 7 bases. The J segment lost 0 bases and the V segment lost 0 bases, leaving 7 bases of the junction unmatched. The CDR3 loop spans 18 amino acids. Germline V gene sequence: CDR1 LGHNA, CDR2 YSLEER. The chain's CDR3 is CASSQEGSAGANTGELFF. CDR3 DNA: TGCGCCAGCAGCCAAGAGGGGAGTGCGGGAGCGAACACCGGGGAGCTGTTTTTT.

This chain connects TRBV7-2 to TRBJ2-7; 7 nucleotides line up with TRBD2. CDR3 length: 15 residues. Unmatched junction bases numbered 5, after V lost 0 bases and J lost 3 bases. Germline V gives CDR1 SGHTA, CDR2 FQGNSA. The CDR3, as DNA: TGTGCCAGCAGCTTAGCGGGGGGGGTAATCTACGAGCAGTACTTC. Translated, it gives CASSLAGGVIYEQYF.

This sequence joins TRBV30 and TRBJ1-1, with D maybe TRBD1 (6 bases). Trimming left V 0 bases short and J 1 base short, with 12 bases between. CDR1 and CDR2 from the germline V gene are GTSNPN and SVGIG (reference sequence). This CDR3 is 15 amino acids long. DNA of the CDR3: TGTGCCTGGAGTGTACTTGGACAGAAGAACACTGAAGCTTTCTTT. This gives the protein CAWSVLGQKNTEAFF.

The rearrangement joins TRBV7-9 to TRBJ2-2; 8 bases are a match to TRBD1. V lost 3 bases and J lost 3; bases outside the gene matches: 6. Germline CDR1 SEHNR, CDR2 FQNEAQ (reference sequence). This CDR3 spans 16 amino acids. CDR3 residues: CASSLGQVGDTGELFF. The CDR3 DNA reads TGTGCCAGCAGCTTGGGACAGGTCGGGGACACCGGGGAGCTGTTTTTT.

In this sample, this clone turned up once. Additional DNA sequences in this sample encode the identical CDR3. V gene TRBV5-1 combines with J gene TRBJ2-7, with D perhaps matching TRBD1 (5 bases). V lost 0 bases to trimming and J lost 1 base, with 8 bases between them. The germline CDR1 and CDR2 sequences are SGHRS and YFSETQ. The CDR3 covers 14 residues. The CDR3 nucleotides are TGCGCCAGCAGCTTGGGGCCAGGGTCCTACGAGCAGTACTTC. Translating it yields CASSLGPGSYEQYF.

The CDR3 loop reads CASRLQGANYGYTF. CDR3 DNA sequence: TGTGCCAGCAGATTACAGGGGGCGAACTATGGCTACACCTTC. The chain recombines TRBV28 with TRBJ1-2, with 9 bases lining up with TRBD1. Trimming cost V 6 bases and J 2 bases; bases outside gene matches: 4. CDR1 MDHEN and CDR2 SYDVKM come from the germline V gene. There are 14 residues in the CDR3.

The V call is TRBV27, the J call TRBJ2-5; D may correspond to TRBD1 or TRBD2 (5 bases each). The length of the CDR3 is 14 residues. The germline gives CDR1 MNHEY, CDR2 SMNVEV (reference sequence). V dropped 4 bases and J dropped 4 bases, with 13 bases sitting between them. CDR3 sequence (DNA): TGTGCCAGCAGTTCCTTTCGGGGCGCAGAGACCCAGTACTTC. Residues: CASSSFRGAETQYF.

The chain links TRBV19 to TRBJ2-7; either TRBD1 or TRBD2 may supply D (5 bases each). This CDR3 contains 14 residues. The germline V gene has CDR1 LNHDA and CDR2 SQIVND (reference sequence). V shed 9 bases and J shed 3 bases, with 18 bases lying between them. The CDR3: CASSDRGRVYEQYF. CDR3 coding DNA: TGTGCCAGCAGCGACCGGGGCAGGGTCTACGAGCAGTACTTC.

CDR3 sequence: CASSVRQLQAFF. In DNA, the CDR3 is TGTGCCAGCAGCGTCAGACAGCTCCAAGCTTTCTTT. The J gene is TRBJ1-1, the V gene TRBV7-9; tentative D call: TRBD1 (5 bases). Germline V gene lookup returns CDR1 SEHNR and CDR2 FQNEAQ (reference sequence). Trimming stripped 5 bases from V and 9 bases from J, with 13 bases between. The CDR3 loop spans 12 amino acids.

This sequence joins TRBV28 and TRBJ1-6, with D perhaps TRBD1 (6 bases). CDR1 and CDR2 from the germline V gene are MDHEN and SYDVKM. Trimming pared 6 bases from V and 5 bases from J, leaving 14 bases between. This CDR3 is 15 amino acids long. CDR3 DNA: TGTGCCAGCAGCTACACAGGGATCGATAATTCACCCCTCCACTTT. This gives the protein CASSYTGIDNSPLHF.